These 5 T cell receptor beta chains were sequenced from one sample in a study of blood T cell repertoires in COVID-19. The assay was immunoSEQ multiplex PCR, and TCRdb's table has in-frame clones only and misses some. The sample yields under 400,000 clones, nearly 90% seen once. The sequencing sample was made of peripheral blood. The receptors were gathered from a man between 18 and 35 years old with active or convalescent COVID-19.

The chain combines TRBV3-1 (or the pseudogene TRBV3-2) with TRBJ1-4; a possible D gene is TRBD1 (6 bases). The CDR3 covers 15 residues. CDR1 is LGHDT and CDR2 is YNNKEL in the germline V gene (reference sequence). Between the trimmed V and J ends, which lost 1 base and 4 bases, there was a span of 10 bases. The CDR3 here is CASSQGQGNNEKLFF. CDR3 in DNA: TGTGCCAGCAGCCAAGGGCAGGGGAATAATGAAAAACTGTTTTTT.

The V gene is TRBV7-2, the J gene TRBJ2-3; 11 nucleotides agree with TRBD2. Germline-derived CDR1 and CDR2 are SGHTA and FQGNSA. CDR3 length: 16 residues. J gave up 4 bases and V 2 bases, and 5 bases lay outside the gene matches. CDR3 region: CASSLTSGRRADTQYF. For the CDR3, the DNA is TGTGCCAGCAGCTTAACTAGCGGGAGAAGGGCAGATACGCAGTATTTT.

The rearrangement links TRBV11-2 to TRBJ2-1; D is ambiguous. This CDR3 is built from 12 residues. Germline V lookup: CDR1 SGHAT, CDR2 FQNNGV. V lost 2 bases and J 6 bases, leaving 5 bases between the germline ends. CDR3 loop: CASSLSGNEQFF. In nucleotides, the CDR3 is TGTGCCAGCAGCTTATCAGGCAATGAGCAGTTCTTC.

The CDR3 nucleotides read TGTGCCAGCTCACCAGGAGTTAGCAATCAGCCCCAGCATTTT. Its translation: CASSPGVSNQPQHF. The chain recombines TRBV18 with TRBJ1-5; D is undetermined. Trimming pared 2 bases from V and 0 bases from J, leaving 5 bases between. This CDR3 is 14 amino acids long. CDR1 is KGHSH and CDR2 is LQKENI in the germline V gene.

The rearrangement links TRBV7-9 to TRBJ2-5, with 9 bases that match TRBD2. CDR1 is SEHNR and CDR2 is FQNEAQ in the germline V gene (reference sequence). The CDR3 extends over 13 amino acids. After removal of 2 bases from V and 10 bases from J, the junction contained 5 bases not matched to a gene. DNA for the CDR3: TGTGCCAGCAGCTTAATAGCGGGAGTTCACCAGTACTTC. Protein sequence: CASSLIAGVHQYF.